The 21 T cell receptor beta chains below come from one sample, sequenced in a study of CD8 T cells in ankylosing spondylitis (dated by TCRdb to between 2016 and 2019). Overall study outcomes, separate from this receptor: A TCR beta motif made up of several highly homologous amino acid variants appeared to be characteristic of blood from ankylosing spondylitis patients.

The protocol used for the library was 5' RACE. The listed sequencing device is Illumina HiSeq 2500. TCRdb trimmed public reads at Q25 via fastp, called clones via MiXCR and kept in-frame beta chains. Each record represents a unique CDR3 protein, reported with the most common genes and DNA among its rows. Across this sample there are some 700,000 distinct CDR3 sequences, with around a fifth seen only once. The ten largest clones capture about a fifth of the sample. These TCRs are of unknown antigen specificity. Sequencing was done on a sample of blood, either unsorted or a sorted T cell fraction (not recorded which). These receptors were collected from a male donor with ankylosing spondylitis.

This rearrangement joins TRBV20-1 to TRBJ1-1; TRBD1 matches 9 bases. This CDR3 has 12 amino acids. The germline CDR1 and CDR2 sequences are DFQATT and SNEGSKA (reference sequence). The junction had 5 bases not matched to a gene; V was cut back by 1 base and J by 11 bases. The CDR3 sequence: CSARAGGTGAFF. The DNA of the CDR3 is TGCAGTGCTAGAGCAGGCGGGACAGGGGCTTTCTTT.

This clonotype was counted only a few times. CDR3 DNA sequence: TGCAGTGCTACCAACAGGGGGCGGGGGTCCACAGATACGCAGTATTTT. Protein sequence: CSATNRGRGSTDTQYF. The rearrangement links TRBV20-1 to TRBJ2-3; TRBD1 matches at 9 bases. This CDR3 has 16 amino acids. Germline assignment: CDR1 DFQATT and CDR2 SNEGSKA (reference sequence). With 4 bases clipped from V and 2 bases from J, the junction kept 10 bases outside the gene matches.

This chain uses TRBV2 with TRBJ2-7; possible D gene TRBD1, 7 bases. Germline CDR1 is SNHLY and CDR2 is FYNNEI. The CDR3 totals 14 residues. Trimming removed 4 bases at V and 7 bases at J, with 17 bases between. CDR3 in DNA: TGTGCCAGCAGTGCCTCTCAGGGGGGAAGGGAGCAGTACTTC. Translation gives CASSASQGGREQYF.

This clonotype was seen many times. The rearrangement links TRBV7-2 to TRBJ2-7; D ambiguous. Trimming took off 1 base at V and 4 bases at J, with 8 bases between the two ends. Germline V lookup: CDR1 SGHTA, CDR2 FQGNSA. CDR3 length: 13 amino acids. The CDR3 region is CASSLEAGYEQYF. CDR3 DNA: TGTGCCAGCAGCTTAGAGGCCGGGTACGAGCAGTACTTC.

This clonotype was found a few times. The rearrangement joins TRBV10-3 to TRBJ2-3, with D perhaps matching TRBD1 or TRBD2 (6 bases each). The CDR3 loop spans 17 amino acids. V was trimmed by 7 bases and J by 3 bases, leaving 23 bases between them. Germline loops: CDR1 ENHRY, CDR2 SYGVKD. The CDR3 DNA reads TGTGCCATCAAGGGGACACCCGTCGGGGGTTGGACAGATACGCAGTATTTT. Protein: CAIKGTPVGGWTDTQYF.

The genes are TRBV4-2 and TRBJ2-1; TRBD1 aligns across 9 bases. V was clipped by 1 base and J by 1 base; unmatched bases: 14. The CDR3 is 20 residues long. The germline V gene encodes CDR1 LGHNA and CDR2 YNFKEQ. The CDR3 loop is CASSQVPGQGSTSSYNEQFF. CDR3 bases: TGTGCCAGCAGCCAAGTACCGGGACAGGGATCCACTAGTTCCTACAATGAGCAGTTCTTC.

The count of this clonotype is one. The genes are TRBV19 and TRBJ1-1; D might be TRBD1 (5 bases). Per the germline V gene, CDR1 is LNHDA and CDR2 is SQIVND (reference sequence). V gave up 6 bases and J gave up 6 bases, with 14 bases separating them. There are 13 residues in the CDR3. The CDR3 DNA is TGTGCCAGTAGGCACCCCCTGGGGCCTGAAGCTTTCTTT. It encodes CASRHPLGPEAFF.

The CDR3 here is CSARGFGTDTQYF. The CDR3, as DNA: TGCAGTGCTAGGGGTTTTGGCACAGATACGCAGTATTTT. V usage is TRBV20-1 and J usage is TRBJ2-3; D ambiguous. The CDR3 covers 13 residues. Deletions cut 3 bases from V and 1 base from J, with 8 bases between. The germline V gene encodes CDR1 DFQATT and CDR2 SNEGSKA (reference sequence).

This clonotype has a handful of counts. CDR3 coding DNA: TGTGCCTGGAGTGGGGGGAGGTTAGCGGGAAATAACACCGGGGAGCTGTTTTTT. Protein sequence: CAWSGGRLAGNNTGELFF. The chain employs TRBV30 and TRBJ2-2, with 8 nucleotides matching TRBD2. The germline V gene encodes CDR1 GTSNPN and CDR2 SVGIG (reference sequence). The CDR3 has 18 amino acids. J lost 2 bases, V lost 1 base, and 12 bases had no gene match. Full variable domain (remainder filled in from reference TRBV30 and TRBJ2-2): SQTIHQWPATLVQPVGSPLSLECTVEGTSNPNLYWYRQAAGRGLQLLFYSVGIGQISSEVPQNLSASRPQDRQFILSSKKLLLSDSGFYLCAWSGGRLAGNNTGELFFGEGSRLTVL.

This clonotype was seen repeatedly, ten times or more. The CDR3: CASSGRLAGAYEQYF. The CDR3 bases are TGTGCCAGCAGTGGCCGACTAGCGGGTGCCTACGAGCAGTACTTC. The V call is TRBV2, the J call TRBJ2-7; 10 nucleotides match TRBD2. The junction had 5 bases not matched to a gene; V was cut back by 4 bases and J by 2 bases. CDR3 length: 15 residues. CDR1 is SNHLY, CDR2 FYNNEI, per germline. The full variable domain, its missing parts supplied by reference TRBV2 and TRBJ2-7, is EPEVTQTPSHQVTQMGQEVILRCVPISNHLYFYWYRQILGQKVEFLVSFYNNEISEKSEIFDDQFSVERPDGSNFTLKIRSTKLEDSAMYFCASSGRLAGAYEQYFGPGTRLTVT.

The chain couples TRBV6-5 to TRBJ2-1, with 8 bases aligning to TRBD2. CDR3 length equals 15 residues. Looked up from germline, CDR1 is MNHEY and CDR2 is SVGAGI. V trimming: 7 bases; J trimming: 2 bases; junction bases outside the gene matches: 7. CDR3: CASTLSGGPYNEQFF. The CDR3 DNA reads as TGTGCCAGCACTTTGAGCGGGGGTCCCTACAATGAGCAGTTCTTC.

V usage is TRBV20-1 and J usage is TRBJ2-3; TRBD2 agrees at 10 bases. Germline CDR1 is DFQATT and CDR2 is SNEGSKA (reference sequence). The V and J ends lost 3 bases and 3 bases, in that order; junction bases with no gene match: 15. The CDR3 extends over 18 amino acids. In DNA form, the CDR3 reads TGCAGTGCTAGCCCACCTAGCGGGAGTTGGGCGGTTACAGATACGCAGTATTTT. This sequence encodes CSASPPSGSWAVTDTQYF.

This clonotype was observed a few times. This sequence joins TRBV28 and TRBJ2-1; no reliable D call. CDR3 size: 17 residues. CDR1 and CDR2 from the germline V gene are MDHEN and SYDVKM. V was trimmed by 4 bases and J by 4 bases, leaving 20 bases between them. The chain's CDR3 is CASSSPSYLRNYNEQFF. CDR3 in DNA: TGTGCCAGCAGTTCCCCCTCGTACCTACGCAATTACAATGAGCAGTTCTTC.

The chain carries TRBV7-3 and TRBJ1-3; D is undetermined. The CDR3 sequence is 15 residues long. V lost 2 bases and J lost 0, with 8 bases in between. Looked up from germline, CDR1 is SGHTA and CDR2 is FQGTGA. DNA of the CDR3: TGTGCCAGCAGCTTAGGGCCCAACTCTGGAAACACCATATATTTT. It is translated as CASSLGPNSGNTIYF.

In its sample, this clonotype was seen once. The gene calls are TRBV29-1 and TRBJ1-2, with D perhaps TRBD1 (6 bases). Germline V CDR1 and CDR2: SQVTM, ANQGSEA. V lost 5 bases to trimming and J lost 8 bases, with 15 bases between them. The CDR3 runs 12 residues. CDR3 protein: CSVSRQAWGYTF. The CDR3 nucleotides are TGCAGCGTTAGTCGACAGGCCTGGGGCTACACCTTC.

This clonotype was counted only a few times. V is TRBV2 and J is TRBJ2-1; 9 bases are a match to TRBD2. The junction had 6 bases not matched to a gene; V was cut back by 6 bases and J by 0 bases. The germline gives CDR1 SNHLY, CDR2 FYNNEI. The CDR3 spans 16 residues. CDR3 nucleotides: TGTGCCAGCAGATCTAGCGGGGCGAGCTCCTACAATGAGCAGTTCTTC. It codes for CASRSSGASSYNEQFF.

The CDR3 nucleotides are TGCGCCAGCAGTTCGAGACAGGGGATCCCCCCTGAAGCTTTCTTT. Translated: CASSSRQGIPPEAFF. This chain joins TRBV5-1 and TRBJ1-1; 8 bases map to TRBD1. The CDR3 consists of 15 residues. V lost 5 bases, J lost 6 bases, and 12 bases stayed unmatched. The germline CDR1 and CDR2 sequences are SGHRS and YFSETQ. Variable domain in full (rest from reference TRBV5-1 and TRBJ1-1): KAGVTQTPRYLIKTRGQQVTLSCSPISGHRSVSWYQQTPGQGLQFLFEYFSETQRNKGNFPGRFSGRQFSNSRSEMNVSTLELGDSALYLCASSSRQGIPPEAFFGQGTRLTVV.

CDR3 nucleotide sequence: TGTGCCAGCAGCTTGCGCGCCCCGGGACAGGGATATGGCTACACCTTC. The encoded protein is CASSLRAPGQGYGYTF. The chain has TRBV5-6 and TRBJ1-2, with 9 bases lining up with TRBD1. After removal of 1 base from V and 5 bases from J, the junction contained 9 bases not matched to a gene. From germline, CDR1 is SGHDT and CDR2 YYEEEE. This CDR3 region has 16 residues.

The chain joins TRBV7-9 to TRBJ2-2; tentatively, D is TRBD1 (6 bases). This CDR3 comprises 14 residues. CDR1 is SEHNR, CDR2 FQNEAQ, per germline (reference sequence). V lost 8 bases, J lost 3 bases, and 13 bases lay in between. In DNA form, the CDR3 reads TGTGCCAGCGTGAGGGGGACGGACACCGGGGAGCTGTTTTTT. Its translation: CASVRGTDTGELFF.

V gene TRBV20-1 combines with J gene TRBJ1-4; D ambiguous. This CDR3 contains 15 residues. V dropped 3 bases and J dropped 2 bases, with 13 bases sitting between them. Germline V gene lookup returns CDR1 DFQATT and CDR2 SNEGSKA (reference sequence). The CDR3 DNA reads TGCAGTGCTAGGGGGATGGGGTTCACTAATGAAAAACTGTTTTTT. As protein: CSARGMGFTNEKLFF.

This clonotype was picked up a small number of times. This rearrangement joins TRBV20-1 to TRBJ2-1, with 7 bases identical to TRBD2. The germline V gene encodes CDR1 DFQATT and CDR2 SNEGSKA (reference sequence). Losses at the gene ends were 5 bases for V and 3 bases for J; bases not matched to a gene: 7. The CDR3 spans 14 residues. The CDR3 sequence is CSAAGLTNYNEQFF. The DNA for the CDR3 is TGCAGTGCTGCGGGACTAACGAACTACAATGAGCAGTTCTTC.